This TCR beta chain was sequenced during a study of cytomegalovirus exposure and HLA in healthy donors. This clone occurred a few times. Antigen unknown. PCR was performed using 60 Vbeta and 13 Jbeta primers. Measured with immunoSEQ multiplex PCR; TCRdb has only the in-frame clones, and not every one. The sample shows about 130,000 clones, less than 80% of them seen only once. Study-wide results and limits: In all likelihood, a cluster of highly shared sequence variants was a sequencing artifact. As a later analysis revealed, most CMV-associated TCR beta chains appeared HLA-restricted. Earlier analysis yielded a pattern in which most TCR beta V segments were productive about 90% or about 30% of the time.

The germline V gene encodes CDR1 GTSNPN and CDR2 SVGIG (reference sequence). V was clipped by 0 bases and J by 5 bases, with 11 bases between them. The CDR3 is 15 amino acids. The receptor comes from a man aged 50-59 years in good health and CMV-seronegative. V and J are TRBV30 and TRBJ1-6, with D perhaps matching TRBD1 (5 bases). The specimen sequenced was PBMCs. The CDR3 coding sequence is TGTGCCTGGAGTGTCCTCGACAGAAATAATTCACCCCTCCACTTT. Its translation: CAWSVLDRNNSPLHF.